The entry below gives a single T cell receptor (beta chain) sequence along with its context. The data were obtained in a study of blood T cell repertoires in COVID-19. Across the whole study: Researchers got acute and convalescent COVID-19 samples from the United States, Italy and Spain. The analysed material was cDNA or gDNA that came from T cells, B-cell-depleted T cells, or PBMCs.

As processed by the authors: Cell counts per sample came from amplifying reference gene primers. Some clones are missing from TCRdb's copy, which holds only in-frame ones; the method was immunoSEQ multiplex PCR. V and J calls and clone size come straight from that table; D and trimming were deduced from the DNA. The data hold more than 20,000 clones, with 90% observed a single time. The CDR3 has 15 amino acids. The V and J ends lost 0 bases and 4 bases respectively, with 14 bases between them. Looked up from germline, CDR1 is SGHRS and CDR2 is YFSETQ. This TCR was sampled from a man aged 65-85 years with acute or convalescent COVID-19. This chain connects TRBV5-1 to TRBJ2-7; D is uncertain. Specimen: peripheral blood. The CDR3 nucleotides read TGCGCCAGCAGCTTGGGGTCCACAGCCACTTACGAGCAGTACTTC. Its translation is CASSLGSTATYEQYF.